The 20 T cell receptor beta chains in this list originate from one sample, sequenced in a study of cytomegalovirus exposure and HLA in healthy donors. TCRdb's table, derived via immunoSEQ multiplex PCR, lists solely in-frame clones and lacks some. The sample lists around 350,000 clones, approximately 90% occurring once. What was sequenced was PBMCs. The receptors originated from a woman aged 18-29 years in good health and CMV-seronegative.

This chain links TRBV28 with TRBJ1-2; 9 nucleotides match TRBD1. J gave up 2 bases and V 7 bases, and 11 bases lay outside the gene matches. The germline V gene has CDR1 MDHEN and CDR2 SYDVKM. The CDR3 runs to 16 residues. The CDR3 is CASNAVGQGRNYGYTF. The CDR3 nucleotides are TGTGCCAGCAACGCTGTCGGACAGGGGCGGAACTATGGCTACACCTTC.

This chain's CDR3 is CASSLRGIMNTEAFF. The CDR3 DNA reads TGTGCCAGCAGTTTAAGGGGGATTATGAACACTGAAGCTTTCTTT. J is TRBJ1-1 and V is TRBV28, with D tentatively TRBD1 (6 bases). Trimming pared 2 bases from V and 0 bases from J, leaving 10 bases between. The CDR3 has 15 amino acids. Per the germline V gene, CDR1 is MDHEN and CDR2 is SYDVKM. The variable domain in full, completed from reference TRBV28 and TRBJ1-1, reads DVKVTQSSRYLVKRTGEKVFLECVQDMDHENMFWYRQDPGLGLRLIYFSYDVKMKEKGDIPEGYSVSREKKERFSLILESASTNQTSMYLCASSLRGIMNTEAFFGQGTRLTVV.

The V and J genes are TRBV14 and TRBJ2-1; 13 nucleotides align to TRBD2. The CDR3 runs to 22 residues. Germline-derived CDR1 and CDR2 are SGHDN and FVKESK. V was pared by 1 base and J by 0 bases, with 15 bases of the junction left unmatched. In DNA, the CDR3 is TGTGCCAGCAGCCAAGGAACCCAGACTAGCGGGGGGCCACAATCCTCCTACAATGAGCAGTTCTTC. Its protein is CASSQGTQTSGGPQSSYNEQFF.

This clone was seen only once. This chain joins TRBV7-8 and TRBJ2-2; TRBD1 matches 8 bases. Germline V gene sequence: CDR1 SGHVS, CDR2 FQNEAQ. The CDR3 has 15 amino acids. The V and J ends lost 3 bases and 5 bases, in that order; junction bases with no gene match: 5. The DNA of the CDR3 is TGTGCCAGCAGCTTGGACAGGGTTGGAACCGGGGAGCTGTTTTTT. This encodes CASSLDRVGTGELFF.

The rearrangement joins TRBV2 to TRBJ2-1; TRBD1 matches at 9 bases. V dropped 6 bases and J dropped 13; count of bases not matched to a gene: 4. Germline CDR1 reads SNHLY; CDR2 reads FYNNEI. The length of the CDR3 is 11 residues. The CDR3 is CASRLDRGQFF. CDR3 in DNA: TGTGCCAGCAGGTTGGACAGGGGACAGTTCTTC.

The rearrangement links TRBV7-8 to TRBJ2-5; D possibly corresponds to TRBD1 (6 bases). V lost 1 base and J 2 bases, leaving 14 bases between the germline ends. The germline V gene has CDR1 SGHVS and CDR2 FQNEAQ. CDR3 length: 16 amino acids. As DNA, the CDR3 is TGTGCCAGCAGCTTAGACAGGGCCTACGGGCAAGAGACCCAGTACTTC. Protein: CASSLDRAYGQETQYF.

This clone was seen only once. The chain is built from TRBV25-1 and TRBJ2-4, with D possibly matching TRBD1 (6 bases). The CDR3 is 16 amino acids. V gave up 2 bases and J gave up 0 bases, with 11 bases separating them. Germline values: CDR1 MGHDK, CDR2 SYGVNS. The CDR3: CASSEGGSLAKNIQYF. CDR3 bases: TGTGCCAGCAGTGAAGGGGGCAGTCTAGCCAAAAACATTCAGTACTTC.

The chain carries TRBV27 and TRBJ2-2; D perhaps matches TRBD2 (5 bases). The CDR3 runs to 19 residues. Trimming took off 5 bases at V and 3 bases at J, with 25 bases between the two ends. Germline-derived CDR1 and CDR2 are MNHEY and SMNVEV (reference sequence). This CDR3 is CASSVSVIESRGYTGELFF. CDR3 in DNA: TGTGCCAGCAGTGTAAGTGTGATCGAGTCGAGAGGGTACACCGGGGAGCTGTTTTTT.

The chain couples TRBV6-4 to TRBJ2-1; 7 nucleotides line up with TRBD2. The J segment lost 9 bases and the V segment lost 4 bases, leaving 9 bases of the junction unmatched. This CDR3 spans 14 amino acids. The germline V gene has CDR1 MRHNA and CDR2 SNTAGT. For the CDR3, the DNA is TGTGCCAGCAGTGGGGGGGAGGGCGTCTGTGAGCAGTTCTTC. Translation gives CASSGGEGVCEQFF.

This clone came up once. The rearrangement uses TRBV30 and TRBJ2-1; D might be TRBD1 (6 bases). Germline V gene data show CDR1 as GTSNPN and CDR2 as SVGIG (reference sequence). This CDR3 comprises 16 residues. Trimming shortened V by 4 bases and J by 2 bases, and 18 bases separated the two germline ends. This CDR3 is CAWNKPLGGTYNEQFF. CDR3 DNA: TGTGCCTGGAATAAACCACTAGGGGGTACCTACAATGAGCAGTTCTTC. Supplemented by reference TRBV30 and TRBJ2-1, the full variable domain reads SQTIHQWPATLVQPVGSPLSLECTVEGTSNPNLYWYRQAAGRGLQLLFYSVGIGQISSEVPQNLSASRPQDRQFILSSKKLLLSDSGFYLCAWNKPLGGTYNEQFFGPGTRLTVL.

This chain links TRBV19 with TRBJ1-1; 11 nucleotides line up with TRBD1. The ends lost 6 bases at V and 11 bases at J; junction bases unmatched: 11. The CDR3 has 14 amino acids. Germline assignment: CDR1 LNHDA and CDR2 SQIVND (reference sequence). CDR3 coding DNA: TGTGCCAGTAGGAGGGACAGGGGGGGTTCTGCGGCTTTCTTT. Translating it yields CASRRDRGGSAAFF.

The J gene is TRBJ2-2, the V gene TRBV15; 9 nucleotides line up with TRBD2. Unmatched junction bases numbered 5, after V lost 2 bases and J lost 4 bases. CDR1 and CDR2 from the germline V gene are LNHNV and YYDKDF (reference sequence). The CDR3 spans 16 residues. CDR3 sequence (DNA): TGTGCCACCAGCAGAAGGACTAGCGTTCCCACCGGGGAGCTGTTTTTT. Amino acid sequence: CATSRRTSVPTGELFF.

The rearrangement uses TRBV4-1 and TRBJ2-1; D is possibly TRBD1 (5 bases). This CDR3 contains 15 residues. Germline CDR1 is MGHRA and CDR2 is YSYEKL. Trimming removed 1 base from V and 3 bases from J, with 10 bases in between. This chain's CDR3 is CASSQVRDDYNEQFF. CDR3 nucleotides: TGCGCCAGCAGCCAAGTCAGGGATGACTACAATGAGCAGTTCTTC.

This clone was detected only once. This rearrangement joins TRBV27 to TRBJ2-5; D perhaps matches TRBD2 (5 bases). Germline V gives CDR1 MNHEY, CDR2 SMNVEV (reference sequence). This CDR3 is 15 amino acids long. V lost 6 bases to trimming and J lost 2 bases, with 16 bases between them. In DNA form, the CDR3 reads TGTGCCAGCAGAATCCTCGGAGGTGGACAAGAGACCCAGTACTTC. Residues: CASRILGGGQETQYF.

With respect to this clone: A read error may account for a junction end that differs from germline. This chain connects TRBV13 to TRBJ2-5, with D uncertain. This CDR3 has 15 amino acids. Germline values: CDR1 PRHDT, CDR2 FYEKMQ (reference sequence). The DNA for the CDR3 is TGTGCCAGCACCTTAGCATCGTACAGTCAAGAGACCCAGTACTTC. This encodes CASTLASYSQETQYF.

The chain employs TRBV28 and TRBJ2-1; possibly TRBD2 for D (5 bases). The germline V gene has CDR1 MDHEN and CDR2 SYDVKM. The CDR3 has 15 residues. Trimming cost V 3 bases and J 0 bases, with 9 bases left between them. In DNA form, the CDR3 reads TGTGCCAGCAGTTTGGGAGCCGCCTCCTACAATGAGCAGTTCTTC. This translates into CASSLGAASYNEQFF.

Only a few counts were recorded for this clone. CDR3 nucleotides: TGTGCCAGCAGGAGACCTGGGGGCTGGCGGCATTTT. It translates to CASRRPGGWRHF. This chain joins TRBV25-1 and TRBJ1-5; tentative D call: TRBD1 (6 bases). In germline, CDR1 is MGHDK, CDR2 SYGVNS. The CDR3 is 12 residues long. The V gene lost 6 bases and the J gene lost 15 bases, with 18 bases spanning the gap.

The rearrangement uses TRBV5-1 and TRBJ2-7; D is unresolved. The V end lost 1 base, the J end lost 2 bases, and 10 bases lay between the germline ends. The V gene's germline CDR1 is SGHRS and CDR2 YFSETQ. This CDR3 comprises 14 residues. The CDR3, as DNA: TGCGCCAGCAGCTTGAGTCTAGGCGCCTACGAGCAGTACTTC. Translating it yields CASSLSLGAYEQYF.

The V gene is TRBV5-4, the J gene TRBJ2-7; D possibly corresponds to TRBD2 (6 bases). Germline V gene sequence: CDR1 SGHNT, CDR2 YYREEE (reference sequence). V was pared by 4 bases and J by 1 base, with 12 bases between. This CDR3 region has 14 residues. The CDR3 reads CASSQASGSYEQYF. As DNA, the CDR3 is TGTGCCAGCAGCCAGGCCAGCGGGTCCTACGAGCAGTACTTC.

The chain uses TRBV6-5 and TRBJ1-1; possibly TRBD1 for D (6 bases). The germline V and J ends were trimmed by 2 bases and 6 bases, with 13 bases remaining between them. The germline V gene encodes CDR1 MNHEY and CDR2 SVGAGI. This CDR3 has 14 residues. DNA for the CDR3: TGTGCCAGCAGTTACAGGGGGGGATCGGCTGAAGCTTTCTTT. This sequence encodes CASSYRGGSAEAFF.